This record covers a single T cell receptor beta chain. Its specificity is not known. These data originate in a study of T cells after yellow fever vaccination. The wider study: With SMART-Seq v4 Ultra Low Input, the fractions containing low cell numbers were prepared. Study conclusions and caveats: Peaking faster, on day 5 versus 15, the secondary response was nonetheless weaker. Some clonotypes were seen in both the CD4 and the CD8 compartments. These made up a small share and likely arose from convergent recombination.

For TCR, cDNA came from 5'RACE template switching, which added a universal primer site and UMIs. TCRdb passed the 5' RACE reads through MiXCR, listing each CDR3 protein once. Of 450,000 to 550,000 distinct CDR3 sequences listed, 20% to 25% were seen once; the top ten hold approximately 16%. The specimen comprised PBMCs, sampled less than 25 days after the first yellow fever vaccination. The TCR originated in a man aged 18 to 29 who received the YFV17D yellow fever vaccine.

The CDR3 DNA is TGTGCCAGCATGCGGACTGAAGCTTTCTTT. This gives the protein CASMRTEAFF. The gene calls are TRBV2 and TRBJ1-1; D remains unclear. Germline values: CDR1 SNHLY, CDR2 FYNNEI. The CDR3 sequence is 10 residues long. V dropped 7 bases and J dropped 5 bases, with 5 bases sitting between them.